The 25 T cell receptor beta chains given below trace back to one sample, sequenced in a study of blood T cell repertoires in COVID-19. Sequenced by immunoSEQ multiplex PCR; TCRdb stores in-frame clones only, minus some. The data contain 150,000 to 200,000 clones, around 80% of them singletons. The sample taken for sequencing was peripheral blood. The receptors here all came from a woman in her fifties or sixties with COVID-19, enrolled during active disease.

The chain links TRBV7-3 to TRBJ1-6; tentative D call: TRBD1 (5 bases). CDR1 and CDR2 from the germline V gene are SGHTA and FQGTGA. CDR3 length: 15 amino acids. Trimming shortened V by 1 base and J by 8 bases, and 12 bases separated the two germline ends. The CDR3: CASSLNSGPDSPLHF. The CDR3 coding sequence is TGTGCCAGCAGCTTAAATTCAGGGCCCGATTCACCCCTCCACTTT.

This clone was detected only a few times. The V and J genes are TRBV5-1 and TRBJ2-5, with 8 bases lining up with TRBD1. V lost 4 bases, J lost 4 bases, and 9 bases stayed unmatched. CDR1 SGHRS and CDR2 YFSETQ come from the germline V gene. This CDR3 has 15 amino acids. CDR3 region: CASSIGTGGGETQYF. The CDR3 DNA is TGCGCCAGCAGCATTGGGACAGGAGGAGGAGAGACCCAGTACTTC. Combining the CDR3 with reference TRBV5-1 and TRBJ2-5 gives the whole variable domain KAGVTQTPRYLIKTRGQQVTLSCSPISGHRSVSWYQQTPGQGLQFLFEYFSETQRNKGNFPGRFSGRQFSNSRSEMNVSTLELGDSALYLCASSIGTGGGETQYFGPGTRLLVL.

This chain joins TRBV27 and TRBJ2-3, with 15 bases lining up with TRBD2. There are 17 residues in the CDR3. Trimming removed 11 bases from V and 0 bases from J; junction bases left unmatched: 9. Germline V gives CDR1 MNHEY, CDR2 SMNVEV (reference sequence). The CDR3 region is CACAGTSGRNSTDTQYF. In DNA form, the CDR3 reads TGTGCCTGCGCCGGGACTAGCGGGAGGAACAGCACAGATACGCAGTATTTT.

This chain connects TRBV7-8 to TRBJ2-2; 8 nucleotides align to TRBD2. The CDR3 is 15 amino acids. Germline V CDR1 and CDR2: SGHVS, FQNEAQ. V dropped 6 bases and J dropped 0; count of bases not matched to a gene: 3. In nucleotides, the CDR3 is TGTGCCAGCAGTTCTAGCGGGCCGAACACCGGGGAGCTGTTTTTT. This encodes CASSSSGPNTGELFF.

V usage is TRBV5-1 and J usage is TRBJ1-2; TRBD1 matches 7 bases. Per germline, CDR1 SGHRS and CDR2 YFSETQ. With V trimmed by 1 base and J by 1 base, 1 base remained unmatched. The CDR3 spans 14 residues. CDR3 loop: CASSLTGDNYGYTF. The DNA of the CDR3 is TGCGCCAGCAGCTTGACAGGGGATAACTATGGCTACACCTTC.

V usage is TRBV6-1 and J usage is TRBJ1-1, with TRBD1 matching over 7 bases. CDR1 is MNHNS, CDR2 SASEGT, per germline. With V trimmed by 4 bases and J by 2 bases, 10 bases remained unmatched. The CDR3 is 16 residues long. This CDR3 reads CASSAKPGTANTEAFF. CDR3 DNA sequence: TGTGCCAGCAGTGCCAAGCCCGGGACAGCCAACACTGAAGCTTTCTTT.

This sequence joins TRBV15 and TRBJ1-5; D gene unclear. CDR3 length: 18 residues. V dropped 0 bases and J dropped 6 bases, with 21 bases sitting between them. CDR1 and CDR2 (germline): LNHNV, YYDKDF (reference sequence). CDR3 sequence (DNA): TGTGCCACCAGCAGAGATTTGACCCAACGAAGCCGGAGTCAGCCCCAGCATTTT. Its translation is CATSRDLTQRSRSQPQHF.

The rearrangement uses TRBV29-1 and TRBJ1-4, with D hard to call. Trimming shortened V by 4 bases and J by 4 bases, and 10 bases separated the two germline ends. Germline CDR1 is SQVTM and CDR2 is ANQGSEA. The CDR3 sequence is 13 residues long. Here the CDR3 DNA reads TGCAGCGTTGGAGGGTTTGATAATGAAAAACTGTTTTTT. Protein product: CSVGGFDNEKLFF.

The chain is built from TRBV6-5 and TRBJ2-7, with D unresolved. Trimming cost V 6 bases and J 2 bases, with 17 bases left between them. The CDR3 totals 15 residues. Germline V CDR1 and CDR2: MNHEY, SVGAGI. The CDR3 sequence is CASRMERGTPYEQYF. The CDR3 DNA reads TGTGCCAGCAGGATGGAGCGAGGTACCCCCTACGAGCAGTACTTC.

The genes are TRBV7-9 and TRBJ1-1; TRBD1 is a possible D gene (5 bases). The CDR3 runs to 16 residues. The germline V gene has CDR1 SEHNR and CDR2 FQNEAQ (reference sequence). V was cut by 5 bases and J by 3 bases, with 19 bases left in between. CDR3: CASSGGAGRTDTEAFF. CDR3 sequence (DNA): TGTGCCAGCAGCGGAGGGGCAGGGCGTACGGACACTGAAGCTTTCTTT.

The chain couples TRBV6-2 or TRBV6-3 to TRBJ1-1; D remains unclear. Trimming took 2 bases from V and 3 from J, leaving 7 bases between them. This CDR3 is built from 13 residues. Germline CDR1 MNHEY, CDR2 SVGEGT. CDR3: CASSYATYTEAFF. For the CDR3, the DNA is TGTGCCAGCAGTTACGCGACTTACACTGAAGCTTTCTTT.

The sample holds one count of this clone. This chain links TRBV7-9 with TRBJ1-4; 7 bases match TRBD1. The germline V gene has CDR1 SEHNR and CDR2 FQNEAQ (reference sequence). V trimming: 5 bases; J trimming: 5 bases; junction bases outside the gene matches: 5. The CDR3 runs to 14 residues. The CDR3 is CASSLTGPNEKLFF. The CDR3, as DNA: TGTGCCAGCAGCCTGACAGGGCCCAATGAAAAACTGTTTTTT.

This clone was seen only a few times. This chain joins TRBV6-1 and TRBJ2-1, with D possibly TRBD2 on 5 matching bases. The germline gives CDR1 MNHNS, CDR2 SASEGT. The CDR3 covers 13 residues. Trimming took 5 bases from V and 6 from J, leaving 11 bases between them. The CDR3 is CASSSPSGNEQFF. The CDR3 DNA reads TGTGCCAGCAGTTCCCCCAGCGGCAATGAGCAGTTCTTC.

The chain is built from TRBV19 and TRBJ1-1; 11 bases are shared with TRBD1. This CDR3 has 14 residues. V dropped 9 bases and J dropped 6; count of bases not matched to a gene: 9. Germline V gene data show CDR1 as LNHDA and CDR2 as SQIVND (reference sequence). CDR3 loop: CASGTGGLTAEAFF. Written as DNA, the CDR3 is TGTGCCAGCGGGACAGGGGGGTTAACGGCTGAAGCTTTCTTT.

The CDR3 loop reads CASSQDGTSGGNEQFF. The CDR3 DNA follows: TGTGCCAGCAGCCAAGATGGGACTAGCGGGGGCAATGAGCAGTTCTTC. This sequence joins TRBV4-2 and TRBJ2-1; 14 bases map to TRBD2. The CDR3 is made up of 16 amino acids. Germline V CDR1 and CDR2: LGHNA, YNFKEQ. After removal of 0 bases from V and 6 bases from J, the junction contained 1 base not matched to a gene.

This chain joins TRBV3-1 (or the pseudogene TRBV3-2) and TRBJ1-1; 8 nucleotides line up with TRBD1. V shed 0 bases and J 0 bases; nucleotides not matched to a gene: 18. This CDR3 has 21 amino acids. From germline, CDR1 is LGHDT and CDR2 YNNKEL (reference sequence). The CDR3 DNA is TGTGCCAGCAGCCAAGATAGCCGATCACCACAGGGGGAATGGATGAACACTGAAGCTTTCTTT. Its protein product is CASSQDSRSPQGEWMNTEAFF.

This chain joins TRBV10-3 and TRBJ1-5; D possibly corresponds to TRBD1 (5 bases). Trimming took off 6 bases at V and 0 bases at J, with 6 bases between the two ends. CDR1 ENHRY and CDR2 SYGVKD come from the germline V gene. The CDR3 sequence is 13 residues long. CDR3: CAISRASNQPQHF. CDR3 in DNA: TGTGCCATCAGCAGGGCTAGCAATCAGCCCCAGCATTTT.

The chain uses TRBV7-9 and TRBJ2-1; 7 bases match TRBD2. Germline trimming cut 5 bases from V and 1 base from J; bases unmatched to any gene: 5. The germline gives CDR1 SEHNR, CDR2 FQNEAQ (reference sequence). The CDR3 sequence is 15 residues long. CDR3 nucleotide sequence: TGTGCCAGCAGCCGAGCCGGGGGGTCCTACAATGAGCAGTTCTTC. Protein product: CASSRAGGSYNEQFF.

The chain joins TRBV5-1 to TRBJ1-1; D is perhaps TRBD1 (5 bases). V lost 0 bases, J lost 1 base, and 22 bases lay in between. Germline loops: CDR1 SGHRS, CDR2 YFSETQ. The CDR3 loop spans 19 amino acids. The CDR3 bases are TGCGCCAGCAGCTTGGACTTCGGTCAGGGCCGACACAAGAACACTGAAGCTTTCTTT. Translation gives CASSLDFGQGRHKNTEAFF.

V is TRBV29-1 and J is TRBJ2-5; perhaps TRBD1 as D (5 bases). Germline V gene sequence: CDR1 SQVTM, CDR2 ANQGSEA. The germline V and J ends were trimmed by 2 bases and 4 bases, with 11 bases remaining between them. The CDR3 is 13 amino acids. CDR3: CSVESRASETQYF. Written as DNA, the CDR3 is TGCAGCGTTGAAAGCAGGGCTTCAGAGACCCAGTACTTC. Together with reference TRBV29-1 and TRBJ2-5, the CDR3 gives the full variable domain: SAVISQKPSRDICQRGTSLTIQCQVDSQVTMMFWYRQQPGQSLTLIATANQGSEATYESGFVIDKFPISRPNLTFSTLTVSNMSPEDSSIYLCSVESRASETQYFGPGTRLLVL.

The chain couples TRBV28 to TRBJ1-6; 7 bases map to TRBD1. From germline, CDR1 is MDHEN and CDR2 SYDVKM. This CDR3 has 14 residues. Losses at the gene ends were 11 bases for V and 11 bases for J; bases not matched to a gene: 15. In nucleotides, the CDR3 is TGTGCCGCCTCTGATACAGGGGTTCGGGCACCCCTCCACTTT. Its protein product is CAASDTGVRAPLHF.

The chain recombines TRBV6-6 with TRBJ2-1; D uncertain. The ends were cut back, 4 bases at V and 10 bases at J, with 11 bases in the middle. The V gene's germline CDR1 is MNHNY and CDR2 SVGAGI (reference sequence). The CDR3 totals 12 residues. CDR3: CASSFEVGEQFF. CDR3 nucleotides: TGTGCCAGCAGTTTCGAGGTTGGAGAGCAGTTCTTC.

This rearrangement joins TRBV14 to TRBJ2-7; 8 bases fit TRBD2. The junction had 19 bases not matched to a gene; V was cut back by 4 bases and J by 5 bases. The CDR3 loop spans 18 amino acids. CDR1 is SGHDN, CDR2 FVKESK, per germline. CDR3 in DNA: TGTGCCAGCAGCCCCGTTGGAGCGGGAGTGCCCAACATTGACGAGCAGTACTTC. It yields the protein CASSPVGAGVPNIDEQYF.

The rearrangement joins TRBV7-2 to TRBJ2-7; D ambiguous. Germline V gene lookup returns CDR1 SGHTA and CDR2 FQGNSA. V shed 1 base and J shed 3 bases, with 7 bases lying between them. The CDR3 covers 13 residues. The CDR3 DNA reads TGTGCCAGCAGCTTAGAAAGCTTCTACGAGCAGTACGTC. This translates into CASSLESFYEQYV.

CDR3 DNA: TGTGCCAGCAGCCAAGCTAGGGGAAACACCATATATTTT. It is translated as CASSQARGNTIYF. The rearrangement joins TRBV3-1 (or the pseudogene TRBV3-2) to TRBJ1-3; D is unresolved. The germline V and J ends were trimmed by 1 base and 4 bases, with 5 bases remaining between them. Germline V CDR1 and CDR2: LGHDT, YNNKEL (reference sequence). The CDR3 runs 13 residues.